The present T cell receptor (beta chain) was sequenced within a study of blood T cells in healthy people across ages. The use of a sample-barcoded 5' primer and a J-beta primer mix characterized a second PCR of roughly 6 to 11 cycles. Every sample returned 2.5 million or more CDR3-containing paired-end reads. TCRdb re-analysed the 5' RACE reads in MiXCR, keeping a single row per CDR3 protein. The sample yields 1.4 million or so distinct CDR3 sequences, roughly 43% seen once. The CDR3 is 13 amino acids. V gave up 7 bases and J gave up 2 bases; unmatched junction bases: 4. Healthy individuals of Caucasian origin from Russia, aged about 6 to 100, served as donors. Broader study findings: Fewer expanded clones and more diversity marked long-lived versus aged donors. Older age coincided with a roughly linear decline in TCR beta diversity per million T cells.

This clonotype was recorded many times. What it binds is not known. Specimen: blood. The V and J genes are TRBV12-3 or TRBV12-4 and TRBJ2-5; 7 bases fit TRBD1. The sequence derives from a woman between 18 and 29 years old in good health. The CDR3 protein is CASNPGQQETQYF. In nucleotides, the CDR3 is TGTGCCAGCAACCCGGGACAGCAAGAGACCCAGTACTTC.